This entry is about one T cell receptor (beta chain). Its antigen is still unknown. TCRdb's copy holds only in-frame clones and misses some; the assay was immunoSEQ multiplex PCR. The sample yields about 29,000 clones, around 96% seen once. This sample stems from a study of regulatory and conventional T cells in RAG deficiency. Study-wide results and caveats: Other subsets showed roughly 10-fold reductions, but Treg unique TCR beta sequences fell approximately 100-fold in these patients.

The sorted conventional CD4+ T cells were CD25-low and CD127-high, with genomic DNA sequenced. The germline V gene encodes CDR1 LNHDA and CDR2 SQIVND (reference sequence). The V and J ends lost 3 bases and 2 bases respectively, with 11 bases between them. The CDR3 is 15 residues long. These records were also assigned to another study, of regulatory T cells. From that report: The PCR used 52 TRBV and 13 TRBJ primers.

V gene TRBV19 combines with J gene TRBJ1-5; no reliable D call. Sequencing was carried out using CD25- CD4+ T cells sorted from blood. The sequence came from a human donor in good health. The CDR3 loop reads CASSMPAVGNQPQHF. CDR3 coding DNA: TGTGCCAGTAGTATGCCCGCGGTCGGCAATCAGCCCCAGCATTTT.